The text below deals with one T cell receptor (beta chain). Participants' own reports of clinical history determined their cohort assignment. The germline V gene encodes CDR1 MDHEN and CDR2 SYDVKM. The CDR3 is made up of 18 amino acids. V lost 1 base to trimming and J lost 4 bases; unmatched junction nucleotides: 14. This record belongs to a study of blood T cell repertoires in COVID-19. Study-wide context: Samples came from the United States, Italy and Spain, spanning acute and convalescent COVID-19. The analysed material was cDNA or gDNA that came from T cells, B-cell-depleted T cells, or PBMCs.

Only in-frame clones appear in the TCRdb table, and some are missing; sequencing was by immunoSEQ multiplex PCR. Here the sample spans hundreds of thousands of clones, about 90% being singletons. The TCR was taken from a woman aged 45-65 years in a cohort exposed to, infected with or recovered from COVID-19 (not recorded which). The sequencing input was PBMCs or T cells enriched from blood (not recorded which). The chain joins TRBV28 to TRBJ1-2, with 8 positions matching TRBD1. The CDR3 here is CASSLLARADRVRYGYTF. CDR3 nucleotides: TGTGCCAGCAGTTTATTAGCAAGGGCGGACAGGGTGCGCTATGGCTACACCTTC.